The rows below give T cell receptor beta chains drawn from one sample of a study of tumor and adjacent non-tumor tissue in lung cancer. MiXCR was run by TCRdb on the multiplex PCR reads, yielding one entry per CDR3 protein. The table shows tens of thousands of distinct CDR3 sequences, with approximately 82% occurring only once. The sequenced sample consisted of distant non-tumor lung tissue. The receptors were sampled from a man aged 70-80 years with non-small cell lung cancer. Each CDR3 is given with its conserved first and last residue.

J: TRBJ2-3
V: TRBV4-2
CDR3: CANKRTGGGTNTDTQYF

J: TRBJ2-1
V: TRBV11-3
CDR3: CVSSIQQEGEQFF

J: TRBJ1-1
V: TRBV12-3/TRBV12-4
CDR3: CASSEEFYTDAFF

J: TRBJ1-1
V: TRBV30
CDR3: CAWRGTSGAFF

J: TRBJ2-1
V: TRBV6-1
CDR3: CACSEDVGFFGYNEQFF

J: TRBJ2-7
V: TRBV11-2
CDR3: CASSRRRGTYEQYF

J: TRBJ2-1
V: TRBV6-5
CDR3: CASSSQDRNYEQFF

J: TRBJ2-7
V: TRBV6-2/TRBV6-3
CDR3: CASSSYPSLVGGTYDQYF

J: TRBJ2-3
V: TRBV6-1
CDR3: CASSESSFSQYF

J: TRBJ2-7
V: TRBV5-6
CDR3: CVSSSVIRDMTYEQYF

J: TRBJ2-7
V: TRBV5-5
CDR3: CASSLATSYEQYF

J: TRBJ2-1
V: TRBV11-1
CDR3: CASSSGVNNEQFF

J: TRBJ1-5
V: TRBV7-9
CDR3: CVSSLNGQYNQPQHF

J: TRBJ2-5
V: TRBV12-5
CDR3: CASGPGLAGGQENQYF

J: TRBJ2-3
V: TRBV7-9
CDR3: CASSSLTGGDTRYF

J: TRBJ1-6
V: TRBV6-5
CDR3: CASSYTMRASYNSPLHF

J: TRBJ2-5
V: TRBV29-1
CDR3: CSVRGGREGTQYF

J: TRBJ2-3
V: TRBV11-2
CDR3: CASSLRLAGGHRDTQYF

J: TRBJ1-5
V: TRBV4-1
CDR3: CASSQEPSYNNQPQHF

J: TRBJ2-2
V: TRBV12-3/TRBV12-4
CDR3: CASGPHHWKSEELFF

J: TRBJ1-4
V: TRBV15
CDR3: CATDRIITVATNEKLFF

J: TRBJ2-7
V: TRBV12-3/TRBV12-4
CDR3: CASSILVGQKSSMEQYF

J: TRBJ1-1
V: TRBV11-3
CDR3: CARSFRRNTEAFF

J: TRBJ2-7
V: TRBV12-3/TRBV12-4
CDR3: CASTNSTGRPNEQYF

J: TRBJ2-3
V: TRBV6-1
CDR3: CSSSECSFTQYF

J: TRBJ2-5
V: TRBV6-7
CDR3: CASSYSNLISGSRRSKETQYF

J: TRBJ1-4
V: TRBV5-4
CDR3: CAGSLQGRERLFF

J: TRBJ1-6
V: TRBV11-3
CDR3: CAGGGSNSPLHF

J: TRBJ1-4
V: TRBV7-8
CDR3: CTSSPRQGAGEKLFF

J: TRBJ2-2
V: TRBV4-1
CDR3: CARSQDYPGGAPGGLFF

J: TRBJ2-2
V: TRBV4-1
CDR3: CASSQVSIWAESVAGELFF

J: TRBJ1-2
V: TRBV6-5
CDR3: CTSSYSGWQGLNYGYTF

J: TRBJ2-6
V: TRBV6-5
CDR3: CVSSSGTGDSGANVLTF

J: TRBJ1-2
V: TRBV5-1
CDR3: CASRRDSRPGYGYTF

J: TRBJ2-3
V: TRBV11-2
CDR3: CASSYYFDIASTDTQYF

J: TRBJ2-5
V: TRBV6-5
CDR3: CASKKWSQETQYF

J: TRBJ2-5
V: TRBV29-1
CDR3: CSAKPYLQTGRQTQCF

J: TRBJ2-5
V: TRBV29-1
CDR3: CSAKHYLQTGQEIEYF

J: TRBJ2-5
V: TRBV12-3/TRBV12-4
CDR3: CASSELAGEVQTQYF

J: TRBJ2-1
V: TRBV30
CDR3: CTWSLHGNEQFF

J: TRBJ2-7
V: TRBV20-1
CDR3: CSDREGLAGTYEQYF

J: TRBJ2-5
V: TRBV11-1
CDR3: CASSFFRRETHFF

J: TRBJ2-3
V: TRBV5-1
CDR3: CASRSAGNTDTQYF

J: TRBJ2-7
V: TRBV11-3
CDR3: CASSQETSEIYEQYF

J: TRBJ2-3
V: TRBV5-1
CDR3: CASSLIPADTQYF

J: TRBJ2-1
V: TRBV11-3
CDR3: CASSNILGTGHNEQFF

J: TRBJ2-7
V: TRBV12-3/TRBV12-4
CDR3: CVSSLLLGQKSSMEQYF

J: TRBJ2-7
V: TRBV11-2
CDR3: CVSSSGRAKQYF

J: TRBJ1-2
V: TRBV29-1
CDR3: CNVISPGANGGSYGYTF

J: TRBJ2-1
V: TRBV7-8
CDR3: CASSVVTGLAVENEQFF

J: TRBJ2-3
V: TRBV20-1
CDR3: CSARVEREDTDTQYF

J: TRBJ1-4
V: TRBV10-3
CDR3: CAISEGENLFF

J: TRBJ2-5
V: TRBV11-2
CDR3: CANSLGTVGQETQYF